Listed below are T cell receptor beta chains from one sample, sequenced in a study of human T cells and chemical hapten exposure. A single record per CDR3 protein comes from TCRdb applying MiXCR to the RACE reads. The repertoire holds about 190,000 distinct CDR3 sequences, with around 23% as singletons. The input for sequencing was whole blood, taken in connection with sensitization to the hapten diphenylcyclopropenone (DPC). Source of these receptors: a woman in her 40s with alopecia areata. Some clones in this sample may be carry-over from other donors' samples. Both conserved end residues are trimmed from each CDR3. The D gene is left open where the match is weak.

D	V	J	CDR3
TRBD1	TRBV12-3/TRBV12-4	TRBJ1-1	ASSKQGAGTEAF
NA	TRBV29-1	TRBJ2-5	SVEDFNFRTPQETQY
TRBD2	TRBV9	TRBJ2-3	ASSVGTSGRERGTDTQY
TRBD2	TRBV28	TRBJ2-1	ASDSSGANYNEQF
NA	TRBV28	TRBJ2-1	ASSVQGAGSGSFNEQF
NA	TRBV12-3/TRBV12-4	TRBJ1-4	ASSFSSGTNEKLF
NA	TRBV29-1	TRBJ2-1	SVGFGPSSYNEQF
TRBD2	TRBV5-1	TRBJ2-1	ASSLGLAGGPGNEQF
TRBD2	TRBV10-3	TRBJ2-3	ATLSGRSTDTQY
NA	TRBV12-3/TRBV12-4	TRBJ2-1	ASSRAGEQF
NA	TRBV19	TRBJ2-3	ASSAYRDTQY
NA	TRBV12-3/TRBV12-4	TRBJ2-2	ASSFRVAGELF
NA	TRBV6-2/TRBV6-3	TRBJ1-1	ASSRVGDTEAF
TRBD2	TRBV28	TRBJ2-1	ASSLAGGYNEQF
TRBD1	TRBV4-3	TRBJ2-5	ASKYRGRGETQY
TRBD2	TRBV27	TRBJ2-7	ASSSSGQSSYEQY
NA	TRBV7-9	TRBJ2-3	ASSPRPHSGSDTQY
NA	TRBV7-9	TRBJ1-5	ASSLVSKPQH
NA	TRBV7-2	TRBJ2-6	ASSLQGGSGANVLT
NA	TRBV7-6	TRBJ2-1	ASSSGVLRGGDEQF
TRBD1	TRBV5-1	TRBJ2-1	ASSFRTGGGDEQF
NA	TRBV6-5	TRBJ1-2	ASSCWGSATHGYT
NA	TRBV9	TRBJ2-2	ASSVRGTNTGELF
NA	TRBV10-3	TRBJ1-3	AISDRGLGNTIY
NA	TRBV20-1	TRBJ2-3	SARGGGSPDTQY
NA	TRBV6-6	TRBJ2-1	ASSTNQF
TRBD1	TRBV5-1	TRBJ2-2	ASRRQGGTGELF
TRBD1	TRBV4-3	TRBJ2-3	ASSHLTGGTDTQY
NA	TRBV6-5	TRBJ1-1	ASSAYALGDTEAF
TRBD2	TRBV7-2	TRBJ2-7	ASSWTSGSYEQY
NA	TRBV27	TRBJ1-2	ASSLRGQSYYGYT
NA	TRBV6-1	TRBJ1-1	ASIPARGGRILEAF
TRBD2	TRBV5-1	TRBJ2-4	ASSSAGAGGEVQY
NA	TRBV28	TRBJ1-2	ASIDPGRTDGYT
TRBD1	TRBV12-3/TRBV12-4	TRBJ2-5	AKGARRWTQY
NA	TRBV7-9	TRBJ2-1	ASSLEAGHEQF
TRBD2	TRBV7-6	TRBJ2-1	ASSLEASGNEQF
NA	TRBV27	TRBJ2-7	ASSLKGTRYEQY
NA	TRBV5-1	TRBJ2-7	ASSLETGYEQY
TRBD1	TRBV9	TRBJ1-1	ASSVAGQGLTEAF
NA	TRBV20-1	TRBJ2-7	SARSLGDEQY
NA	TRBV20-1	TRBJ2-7	SARDTAQYYEQY
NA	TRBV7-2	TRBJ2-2	ASSLDATNTGELF
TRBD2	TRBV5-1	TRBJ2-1	ASSLDGGRGNEQF
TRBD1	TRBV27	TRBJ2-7	ASSPPGQGPLEQY
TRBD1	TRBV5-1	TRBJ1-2	ASSPDRGSGYT
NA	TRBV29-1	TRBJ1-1	SVATLAGSTEAF
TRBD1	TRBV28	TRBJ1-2	ASSLAGQIYGYT
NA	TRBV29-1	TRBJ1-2	SVDGINYGYT
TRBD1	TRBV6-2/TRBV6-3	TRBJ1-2	AAETGPNYGYT
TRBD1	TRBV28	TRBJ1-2	ASSSGQGLGYT